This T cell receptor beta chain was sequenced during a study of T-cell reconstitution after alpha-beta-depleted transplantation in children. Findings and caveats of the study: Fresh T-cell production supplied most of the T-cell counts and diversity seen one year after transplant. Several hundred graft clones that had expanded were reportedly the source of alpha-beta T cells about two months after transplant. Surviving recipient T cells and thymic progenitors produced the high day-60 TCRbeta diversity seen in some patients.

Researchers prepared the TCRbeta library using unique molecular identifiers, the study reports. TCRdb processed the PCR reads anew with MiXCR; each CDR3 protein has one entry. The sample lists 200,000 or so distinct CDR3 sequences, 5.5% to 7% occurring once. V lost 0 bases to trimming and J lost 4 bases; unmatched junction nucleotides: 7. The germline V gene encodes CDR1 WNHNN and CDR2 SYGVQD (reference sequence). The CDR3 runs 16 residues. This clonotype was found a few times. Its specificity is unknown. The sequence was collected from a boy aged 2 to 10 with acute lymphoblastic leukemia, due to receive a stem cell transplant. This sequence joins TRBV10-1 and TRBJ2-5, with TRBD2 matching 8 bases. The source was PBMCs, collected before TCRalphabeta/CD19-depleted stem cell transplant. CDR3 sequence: CASSESTGGLRETQYF. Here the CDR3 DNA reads TGCGCCAGCAGTGAGTCGACGGGAGGGTTACGAGAGACCCAGTACTTC.